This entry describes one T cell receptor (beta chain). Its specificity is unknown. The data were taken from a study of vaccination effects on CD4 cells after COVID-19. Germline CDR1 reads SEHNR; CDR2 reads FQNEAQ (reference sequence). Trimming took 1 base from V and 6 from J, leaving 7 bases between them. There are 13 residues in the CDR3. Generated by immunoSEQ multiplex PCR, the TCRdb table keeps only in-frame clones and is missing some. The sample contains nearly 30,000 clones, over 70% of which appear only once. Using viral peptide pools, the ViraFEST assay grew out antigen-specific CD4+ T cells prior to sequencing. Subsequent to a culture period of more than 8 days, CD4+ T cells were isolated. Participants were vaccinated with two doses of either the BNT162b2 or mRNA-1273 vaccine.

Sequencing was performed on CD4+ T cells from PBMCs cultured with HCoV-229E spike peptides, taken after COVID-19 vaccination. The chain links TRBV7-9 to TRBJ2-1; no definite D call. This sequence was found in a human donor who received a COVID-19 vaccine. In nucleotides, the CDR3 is TGTGCCAGCAGCTTAGTCATGCTCAATGAGCAGTTCTTC. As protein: CASSLVMLNEQFF.